This entry features one TCR beta chain sequence. The specificity of this receptor is unknown. No much larger clone is present one base from it, and per-base qualities are unavailable. From its cysteine to its phenylalanine, the CDR3 spans 17 amino acids. The read is trimmed to its CDR3 DNA, 51 bases read in frame from base 1. Sequences SGDLS (CDR1) and YYNGEE (CDR2) are obtained from the germline V gene. The trim is 0 bases for V and 4 bases for J, with a gap of 17 bases between the germline ends. The data derive from a study of control samples from healthy donors and cancer patients (dated by TCRdb to 2018 to 2021). The receptor library was made with the immunoSEQ multiplex PCR assay. TCRdb took this table from immuneACCESS and kept in-frame rearrangements with V and J called. Such tables lack part of the clones; where checked against another copy, unresolved V genes explain under half of the gap, and the rest is unexplained. Present in this sample are under 450,000 clones, 80% to 95% of which were seen just once. The ten largest account for about 6.3% of the sample.

This sequence uses TRBV9 and TRBJ1-5; the best D guess is TRBD1, with 6 bases matching. Sequencing used PBMCs. The origin of this receptor is a man aged 35-49 years with head and neck cancer. The sequenced DNA is TGTGCCAGCAGCGTAGAGGCTGGGGTGGGGGCAAATCAGCCCCAGCATTTT. Translated, it gives CASSVEAGVGANQPQHF.